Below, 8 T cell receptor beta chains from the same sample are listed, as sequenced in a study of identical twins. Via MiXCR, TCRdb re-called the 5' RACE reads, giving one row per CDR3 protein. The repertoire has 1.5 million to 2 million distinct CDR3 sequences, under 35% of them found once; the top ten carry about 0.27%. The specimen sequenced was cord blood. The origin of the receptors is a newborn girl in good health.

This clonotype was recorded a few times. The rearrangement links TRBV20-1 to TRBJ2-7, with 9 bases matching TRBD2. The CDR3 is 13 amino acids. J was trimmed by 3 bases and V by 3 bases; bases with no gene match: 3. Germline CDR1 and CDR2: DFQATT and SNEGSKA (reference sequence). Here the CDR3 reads CSASKRGVYEQYF. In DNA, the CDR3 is TGCAGTGCTAGTAAGCGGGGGGTCTACGAGCAGTACTTC.

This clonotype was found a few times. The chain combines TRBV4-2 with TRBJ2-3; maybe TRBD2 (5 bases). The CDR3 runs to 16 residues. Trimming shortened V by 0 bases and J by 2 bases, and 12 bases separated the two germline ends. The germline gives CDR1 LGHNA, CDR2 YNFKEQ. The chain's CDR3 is CASSQEFASNTDTQYF. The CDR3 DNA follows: TGTGCCAGCAGCCAAGAGTTCGCTAGCAACACAGATACGCAGTATTTT.

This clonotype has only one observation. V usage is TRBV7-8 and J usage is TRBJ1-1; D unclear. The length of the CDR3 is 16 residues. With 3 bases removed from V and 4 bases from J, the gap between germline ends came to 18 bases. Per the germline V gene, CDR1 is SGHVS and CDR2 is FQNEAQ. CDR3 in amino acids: CASSFPRVSLGTEAFF. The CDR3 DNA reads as TGTGCCAGCAGCTTTCCCCGGGTCTCGCTGGGCACTGAAGCTTTCTTT.

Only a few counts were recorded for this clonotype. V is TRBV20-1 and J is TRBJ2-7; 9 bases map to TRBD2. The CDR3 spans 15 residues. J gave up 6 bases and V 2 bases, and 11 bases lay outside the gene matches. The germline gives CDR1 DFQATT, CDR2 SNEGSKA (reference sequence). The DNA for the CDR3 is TGCAGTGCTAGACCGAGACTAGCGGCGATAAGCGAGCAGTACTTC. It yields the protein CSARPRLAAISEQYF.

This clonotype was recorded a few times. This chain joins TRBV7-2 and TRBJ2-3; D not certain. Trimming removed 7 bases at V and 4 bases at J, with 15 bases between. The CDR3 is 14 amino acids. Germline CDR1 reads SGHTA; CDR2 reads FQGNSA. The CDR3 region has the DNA TGTGCCAGCAAAGCCGCGGCCCTCGCAGATACGCAGTATTTT. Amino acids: CASKAAALADTQYF.

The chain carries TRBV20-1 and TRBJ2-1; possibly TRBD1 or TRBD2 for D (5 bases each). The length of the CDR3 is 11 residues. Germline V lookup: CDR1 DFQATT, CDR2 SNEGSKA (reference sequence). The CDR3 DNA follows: TGCAGGAGAGGGGACTACAATGAGCAGTTCTTC. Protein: CRRGDYNEQFF.

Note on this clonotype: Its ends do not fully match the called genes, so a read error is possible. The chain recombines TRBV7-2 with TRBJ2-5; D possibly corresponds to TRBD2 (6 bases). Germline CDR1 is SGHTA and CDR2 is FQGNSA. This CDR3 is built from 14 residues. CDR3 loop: CAGSLDGGMKAQYF. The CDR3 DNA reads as TGTGCCGGCAGCTTAGACGGGGGAATGAAGGCCCAGTACTTC.

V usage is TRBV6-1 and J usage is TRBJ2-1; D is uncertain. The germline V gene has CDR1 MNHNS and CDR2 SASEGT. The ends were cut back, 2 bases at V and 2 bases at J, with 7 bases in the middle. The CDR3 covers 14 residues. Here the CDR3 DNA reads TGTGCCAGCAGTGAAAGTGTCACCTACAATGAGCAGTTCTTC. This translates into CASSESVTYNEQFF.